This T cell receptor (beta chain) is from a study of neurological immune-mediated disorders. In this sample, this clonotype turned up many times. The CDR3 spans 15 residues. The V gene lost 5 bases and the J gene lost 6 bases, with 20 bases spanning the gap. From germline, CDR1 is SQVTM and CDR2 ANQGSEA. With 10-nucleotide random UMIs included, cDNA was synthesized by 5'RACE. Over 160 million TCR-beta sequences, together covering 15-18 subjects, were produced by every individual sequencing run that was carried out. From the 5' RACE reads, TCRdb called clonotypes with MiXCR, one entry per CDR3 protein. The sample lists about 59,000 distinct CDR3 sequences; about 4% were seen once.

The clonotype was recovered from a woman aged 50 to 60 with multiple sclerosis. The sequenced sample was PBMCs. The chain uses TRBV29-1 and TRBJ1-5, with a tentative D call TRBD1 (5 bases). The CDR3 DNA sequence: TGCAGCGTTACTGATGGGGGATACCGCGGTCAGCCCCAGCATTTT. It specifies CSVTDGGYRGQPQHF.